These T cell receptor beta chains were read from a single sample in a study of blood T cell repertoires in COVID-19. TCRdb's copy holds only in-frame clones and misses some; the assay was immunoSEQ multiplex PCR. The table includes about 36,000 clones, more than 80% detected once. What was sequenced was peripheral blood. Source of these receptors: a human donor in a cohort sampled during active or convalescent COVID-19. The donor label of this sample is uncertain. The CDR3 runs from the conserved cysteine through the conserved F or W. The D gene is left open where the match is weak. Size tells how often a clone was seen (once, few, many) or the class of an expanded clone, and some rows leave it out.

>-|TRBJ1-5|TRBV21-1|-
TGTGCCAGCAGCATCCGGACAGGGAGAAACAATCAGCCCCAGCATTTT
CASSIRTGRNNQPQHF
>-|TRBJ2-5|TRBV27|-
TGTGCCAGCAGTTTACAGTACCAAGAGACCCAGTACTTC
CASSLQYQETQYF
>-|TRBJ2-5|TRBV27|-
TGTGCCTCAAGGCGCCAGGAGGAGGAGACCCAGTACTTC
CASRRQEEETQYF
>TRBD2|TRBJ2-2|TRBV6-6|-
TGTGCCAGCAGTTACCCACTTGCGGGAGGGCCCGGGGAGCTGTTTTTT
CASSYPLAGGPGELFF
>TRBD2|TRBJ2-7|TRBV7-3|-
TGTGCCAGCAGCTCCGGACTAGCGGGAGGGCCGCGGCAGTACTTC
CASSSGLAGGPRQYF
>TRBD1|TRBJ2-3|TRBV24-1|-
TGTGCCACCAGTGATTCCGGGACAGGGACCTTTGGTACGCAGTATTTT
CATSDSGTGTFGTQYF
>TRBD2|TRBJ2-1|TRBV7-2|-
TGTGCCAGCAGCCCTAGTGGTCTAGCGGAAAATGAGCAGTTCTTC
CASSPSGLAENEQFF
>-|TRBJ1-5|TRBV24-1|-
TGTGCCACCAGTGATTCCAAGTACAAGCAGCCCCAGCATTTT
CATSDSKYKQPQHF
>TRBD1|TRBJ1-5|TRBV18|-
TGTGCCAGCTCAAAGGCGGGACAGGGTTGGCAGCCCCAGCATTTT
CASSKAGQGWQPQHF
>TRBD2|TRBJ2-1|TRBV5-5|-
TGTGCCAGCAGCGCGGGACTAGCGCCCACCGGTGAGCAGTTCTTC
CASSAGLAPTGEQFF
>-|TRBJ1-6|TRBV5-5|few
TGTGCCAGCAGCCCTCAGGGTGGAAGTTCACCCCTCCACTTT
CASSPQGGSSPLHF
>-|TRBJ2-6|TRBV11-3|-
TGTGCCAGCAGCTTCGGGGGAAATCAGGGGGCCAACGTCCTGACTTTC
CASSFGGNQGANVLTF
>-|TRBJ1-2|TRBV7-2|-
TGTGCCAGCAGCTTAGACTCCAGGGTGCGGGGTGATGGCTACACCTTC
CASSLDSRVRGDGYTF
>-|TRBJ1-2|TRBV4-3|once
TGCGCCAGCAGCCGGGAAAACAGGGACGGCTACACCTTC
CASSRENRDGYTF
>TRBD1|TRBJ1-2|TRBV7-9|-
TGTGCCAGCAGCGTCGGACAGGCTACCTATGGCTACACCTTC
CASSVGQATYGYTF
>TRBD1|TRBJ1-2|TRBV2|-
TGTGCCAGCAGCCGGGACAGGGCGCATTCATACACCTTC
CASSRDRAHSYTF
>TRBD1|TRBJ2-7|TRBV6-5|-
TGTGCCAGCAGGAGGACAGGGGGTCTCTACGAGCAGTACTTC
CASRRTGGLYEQYF
>-|TRBJ2-5|TRBV11-2|-
TGTGCCAGCAGCCCGGAGCCGGAGGGCAGGACCCAGTACTTC
CASSPEPEGRTQYF
>TRBD1|TRBJ2-7|TRBV18|-
TGTGCCAGCTCACCCGGACAGGGAGGACACGAGCAGTACTTC
CASSPGQGGHEQYF
>-|TRBJ2-2|TRBV2|-
TGTGCCAGCACAGACGGGTCGAACACCGGGGAGCTGTTTTTT
CASTDGSNTGELFF
>-|TRBJ1-5|TRBV5-6|-
TGTGCCAGCAGCTTGGACCCCGGAGAGCCCCAGCATTTT
CASSLDPGEPQHF
>-|TRBJ2-1|TRBV4-2|-
TGTGCCAGCAGCCACCGGGGGACGAGCTCCTACAATGAGCAGTTCTTC
CASSHRGTSSYNEQFF
>TRBD1|TRBJ1-4|TRBV2|-
TGTGCCAGCAGGACATTTATCGGGACAGGGGATGAAAAACTGTTTTTT
CASRTFIGTGDEKLFF
>TRBD1|TRBJ1-5|TRBV18|few
TGTGCCAGCTCACCACAGGGGGCCCGGAGCAATCAGCCCCAGCATTTT
CASSPQGARSNQPQHF
>-|TRBJ2-1|TRBV6-5|-
TGTGCCAGCAGTTACAGAGAGAGCTCCTACAATGAGCAGTTCTTC
CASSYRESSYNEQFF
>-|TRBJ2-3|TRBV19|once
TGTGCCAGTAAAAGCGACCTCGGCACAGATACGCAGTATTTT
CASKSDLGTDTQYF
>-|TRBJ1-3|TRBV11-2|-
TGTGCCAGCAGCCCGCGCCGGGGCTCTGGAAACACCATATATTTT
CASSPRRGSGNTIYF
>TRBD1|TRBJ1-5|TRBV7-2|-
TGTGCCAGCAGCGCCGGACAGGGGGAATCTCAGCCCCAGCATTTT
CASSAGQGESQPQHF
>TRBD1|TRBJ2-5|TRBV27|-
TGTGCCAGCAGTTCCCCGGGACAGGGGTTGGAGACCCAGTACTTC
CASSSPGQGLETQYF